This T cell receptor (beta chain) emerged from a study of Ad26.COV2.S vaccination and SARS-CoV-2 variants. Only in-frame clones appear in the TCRdb table, and some are missing; sequencing was by immunoSEQ multiplex PCR. In the table there are 250,000 to 300,000 clones, around 87% of which are singletons. Specified treatment: 15 to 20 received Ad26.COV2.S at low or high dose, single or two shots; 5 received placebo; per-sample allocation not given. Sampling was done on day 63 after the first vaccine or placebo injection. The receptor comes from a person aged 18-60 years who received the Ad26.COV2.S COVID-19 vaccine or a placebo. The sequencing here drew on peripheral blood, taken in a trial of Ad26.COV2.S vaccine versus placebo.

CDR3 bases: TGTGCCAGCAGCTTAGGAAATAGACTAGCGGACTTCTACGAGCAGTACTTC. Amino acid sequence: CASSLGNRLADFYEQYF. The gene calls are TRBV7-6 and TRBJ2-7; 9 bases agree with TRBD2. V lost 1 base to trimming and J lost 3 bases; unmatched junction nucleotides: 10. This CDR3 is built from 17 residues. Germline-derived CDR1 and CDR2 are SGHVS and FNYEAQ.